One and the same sample provided the 21 T cell receptor beta chains below, sequenced in a study of cytomegalovirus exposure and HLA in healthy donors. With 60 Vbeta and 13 Jbeta primers, the PCR was carried out. The data were produced by immunoSEQ multiplex PCR, yet TCRdb's version contains in-frame clones alone and is incomplete. This sample contains 170,000 or so clones. Source material: PBMCs. These receptors all come from a man under 40 in good health and CMV-seronegative.

The chain is built from TRBV5-1 and TRBJ2-1; 7 bases agree with TRBD1. The CDR3 has 16 residues. V was pared by 0 bases and J by 0 bases, with 3 bases of the junction left unmatched. Germline assignment: CDR1 SGHRS and CDR2 YFSETQ. CDR3 protein: CASSLGTGRSYNEQFF. The CDR3 nucleotides are TGCGCCAGCAGCTTGGGGACAGGCCGCTCCTACAATGAGCAGTTCTTC.

The J gene is TRBJ1-1, the V gene TRBV11-2; D uncertain. This CDR3 region has 14 residues. V was clipped by 4 bases and J by 3 bases, with 12 bases between them. Per germline, CDR1 SGHAT and CDR2 FQNNGV. In DNA, the CDR3 is TGTGCCAGCAGCTCCCACCCCGGGGACACTGAAGCTTTCTTT. It codes for CASSSHPGDTEAFF.

The chain is built from TRBV12-5 and TRBJ1-2; 7 bases match TRBD1. The germline CDR1 and CDR2 sequences are LGHNT and FRNRAP. The CDR3 contains 13 residues. After removal of 2 bases from V and 4 bases from J, the junction contained 1 base not matched to a gene. Written as DNA, the CDR3 is TGTGCTAGTGGTTTGACAGGGGTCTATGGCTACACCTTC. This sequence encodes CASGLTGVYGYTF.

V gene TRBV10-1 combines with J gene TRBJ2-1; D is unclear. Germline V gene data show CDR1 as WNHNN and CDR2 as SYGVQD (reference sequence). The ends were cut back, 5 bases at V and 4 bases at J, with 15 bases in the middle. The length of the CDR3 is 15 residues. The CDR3 DNA is TGCGCCAGCAGTCCTACTATCGCCGGGTACAATGAGCAGTTCTTC. This sequence encodes CASSPTIAGYNEQFF.

This chain uses TRBV5-8 with TRBJ1-5, with D possibly being TRBD1 (6 bases). Between the trimmed V and J ends, which lost 0 bases and 5 bases, there was a span of 9 bases. There are 14 residues in the CDR3. CDR1 is SGHTS, CDR2 YDEGEE, per germline. The CDR3 protein is CASSLEGGDQPQHF. The CDR3 nucleotides are TGTGCCAGCAGCTTGGAAGGGGGGGATCAGCCCCAGCATTTT.

The chain couples TRBV11-3 to TRBJ2-7; D is perhaps TRBD2 (6 bases). The length of the CDR3 is 14 residues. V lost 5 bases, J lost 7 bases, and 18 bases lay in between. CDR1 and CDR2 (germline): SGHNT, YENEEA. The CDR3 nucleotides read TGTGCCAGCAGCGGCCGGGAGAAATCGTGGGAGCAGTACTTC. It translates to CASSGREKSWEQYF.

The chain combines TRBV28 with TRBJ2-7; maybe TRBD2 (5 bases). CDR3 length: 14 residues. Germline CDR1 MDHEN, CDR2 SYDVKM. Trimming cost V 7 bases and J 2 bases, with 15 bases left between them. The CDR3 loop reads CASTPGQTTYEQYF. The CDR3 DNA sequence: TGTGCCAGCACCCCCGGGCAGACTACCTACGAGCAGTACTTC.

The chain employs TRBV6-5 and TRBJ2-5; TRBD1 aligns across 7 bases. This CDR3 region has 15 residues. Germline V lookup: CDR1 MNHEY, CDR2 SVGAGI. Germline trimming cut 3 bases from V and 3 bases from J; bases unmatched to any gene: 7. The CDR3 here is CASSYSEGAEETQYF. The DNA of the CDR3 is TGTGCCAGCAGTTATTCCGAGGGGGCCGAAGAGACCCAGTACTTC.

This chain joins TRBV5-4 and TRBJ1-1, with TRBD1 as a possible D gene (6 bases). This CDR3 is 15 amino acids long. Trimming removed 3 bases from V and 1 base from J, with 13 bases in between. Germline V gene sequence: CDR1 SGHNT, CDR2 YYREEE (reference sequence). In DNA, the CDR3 is TGTGCCAGCAGCTCAGGACAGATCCAGAACACTGAAGCTTTCTTT. Protein sequence: CASSSGQIQNTEAFF.

The chain recombines TRBV5-1 with TRBJ2-1, with 12 bases lining up with TRBD1. V shed 6 bases and J 10 bases; nucleotides not matched to a gene: 8. Germline CDR1 is SGHRS and CDR2 is YFSETQ. The CDR3 has 14 residues. This chain's CDR3 is CASTRDRGPSEQFF. CDR3 DNA sequence: TGCGCCAGCACCCGGGACAGGGGGCCGAGCGAGCAGTTCTTC.

The chain couples TRBV30 to TRBJ2-7; 7 nucleotides align to TRBD1. CDR1 and CDR2 from the germline V gene are GTSNPN and SVGIG (reference sequence). The CDR3 runs 14 residues. V was clipped by 2 bases and J by 2 bases; unmatched bases: 6. The CDR3 here is CAWSPGTATYEQYF. CDR3 bases: TGTGCCTGGAGTCCGGGGACAGCTACCTACGAGCAGTACTTC.

V and J are TRBV13 and TRBJ2-5, with 7 bases identical to TRBD2. The CDR3 is 12 residues long. Germline assignment: CDR1 PRHDT and CDR2 FYEKMQ (reference sequence). V lost 4 bases to trimming and J lost 9 bases; unmatched junction nucleotides: 5. The chain's CDR3 is CASSWDRGAQYF. The CDR3 DNA sequence: TGTGCCAGCAGCTGGGACCGGGGGGCCCAGTACTTC.

This rearrangement joins TRBV6-5 to TRBJ2-3; 8 bases match TRBD1. The CDR3 spans 15 residues. V lost 6 bases to trimming and J lost 3 bases; unmatched junction nucleotides: 8. Germline V gene data show CDR1 as MNHEY and CDR2 as SVGAGI. This CDR3 reads CASRTDRGTTDTQYF. In nucleotides, the CDR3 is TGTGCCAGCAGAACAGACAGGGGAACGACAGATACGCAGTATTTT.

The chain has TRBV19 and TRBJ1-1; 7 bases are a match to TRBD1. CDR3 length equals 16 residues. CDR1 and CDR2 (germline): LNHDA, SQIVND (reference sequence). V shed 5 bases, J shed 4 bases, and the junction held 13 bases outside the gene matches. The CDR3 DNA reads as TGTGCCAGTAGTCGGGACAGCGTCGGGCGATTCACTGAAGCTTTCTTT. Its protein is CASSRDSVGRFTEAFF.

V usage is TRBV9 and J usage is TRBJ2-1; 7 positions agree with TRBD2. The junction had 8 bases not matched to a gene; V was cut back by 3 bases and J by 2 bases. The CDR3 spans 16 residues. Germline CDR1 and CDR2: SGDLS and YYNGEE. CDR3: CASSAGTNFAYNEQFF. CDR3 nucleotide sequence: TGTGCCAGCAGCGCGGGGACTAACTTTGCCTACAATGAGCAGTTCTTC.

As regards this clone: One end of the junction is discordant with germline, which a read error may explain. The gene calls are TRBV25-1 and TRBJ1-2, with D possibly matching TRBD1 (5 bases). CDR1 and CDR2 (germline): MGHDK, SYGVNS. This CDR3 contains 12 residues. CDR3 DNA: TGTACCAGCAGTGAGGGAGGGGTTGGCTACACCTTC. It codes for CTSSEGGVGYTF.

V usage is TRBV28 and J usage is TRBJ2-7, with 10 bases lining up with TRBD1. V trimming: 4 bases; J trimming: 0 bases; junction bases outside the gene matches: 3. CDR1 and CDR2 (germline): MDHEN, SYDVKM. This CDR3 has 15 residues. The CDR3 region has the DNA TGTGCCAGCAGTTCTAGGACAGGGGGCTCCTACGAGCAGTACTTC. It specifies CASSSRTGGSYEQYF. The full variable domain, its missing parts supplied by reference TRBV28 and TRBJ2-7, is DVKVTQSSRYLVKRTGEKVFLECVQDMDHENMFWYRQDPGLGLRLIYFSYDVKMKEKGDIPEGYSVSREKKERFSLILESASTNQTSMYLCASSSRTGGSYEQYFGPGTRLTVT.

The chain couples TRBV11-3 to TRBJ2-7; D is unresolved. This CDR3 contains 16 residues. Germline V gene data show CDR1 as SGHNT and CDR2 as YENEEA. V shed 0 bases and J shed 3 bases, with 15 bases lying between them. The CDR3 protein is CASSLEGRRPLYEQYF. The CDR3 DNA reads as TGTGCCAGCAGCTTAGAGGGCAGGCGACCGCTCTACGAGCAGTACTTC.

V gene TRBV15 combines with J gene TRBJ1-3, with D uncertain. V gave up 1 base and J gave up 2 bases, with 6 bases separating them. Germline V gene lookup returns CDR1 LNHNV and CDR2 YYDKDF (reference sequence). The CDR3 contains 14 residues. The CDR3 DNA sequence: TGTGCCACCAGCAGAGGAGGAACTGGAAACACCATATATTTT. Encoded protein: CATSRGGTGNTIYF.

The J gene is TRBJ1-1, the V gene TRBV14, with a possible D match to TRBD1 (6 bases). Deletions cut 6 bases from V and 10 bases from J, with 18 bases between. Germline lookup yields CDR1 SGHDN and CDR2 FVKESK. There are 13 residues in the CDR3. Here the CDR3 reads CASSPLRTGPAFF. In DNA, the CDR3 is TGTGCCAGCAGTCCCCTCCGAACAGGGCCAGCTTTCTTT.

This rearrangement joins TRBV12-5 to TRBJ2-7; 8 positions match TRBD2. CDR1 is LGHNT and CDR2 is FRNRAP in the germline V gene. V dropped 2 bases and J dropped 4; count of bases not matched to a gene: 13. There are 17 residues in the CDR3. CDR3 loop: CASGLTKGLDERYEQYF. CDR3 nucleotide sequence: TGTGCTAGTGGTTTGACTAAGGGACTAGACGAAAGGTACGAGCAGTACTTC.